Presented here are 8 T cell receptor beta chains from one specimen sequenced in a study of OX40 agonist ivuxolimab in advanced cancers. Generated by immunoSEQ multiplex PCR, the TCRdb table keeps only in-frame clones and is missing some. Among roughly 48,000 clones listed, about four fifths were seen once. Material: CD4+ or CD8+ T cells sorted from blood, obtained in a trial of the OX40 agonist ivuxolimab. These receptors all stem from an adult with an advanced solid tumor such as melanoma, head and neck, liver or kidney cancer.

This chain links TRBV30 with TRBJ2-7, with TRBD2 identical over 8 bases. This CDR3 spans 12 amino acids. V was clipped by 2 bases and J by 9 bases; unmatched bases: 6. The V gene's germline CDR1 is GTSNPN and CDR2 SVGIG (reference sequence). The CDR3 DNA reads TGTGCCTGGAGTCCTCAGACTAGCGTGCAGTACTTC. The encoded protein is CAWSPQTSVQYF. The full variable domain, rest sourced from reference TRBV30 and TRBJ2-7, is SQTIHQWPATLVQPVGSPLSLECTVEGTSNPNLYWYRQAAGRGLQLLFYSVGIGQISSEVPQNLSASRPQDRQFILSSKKLLLSDSGFYLCAWSPQTSVQYFGPGTRLTVT.

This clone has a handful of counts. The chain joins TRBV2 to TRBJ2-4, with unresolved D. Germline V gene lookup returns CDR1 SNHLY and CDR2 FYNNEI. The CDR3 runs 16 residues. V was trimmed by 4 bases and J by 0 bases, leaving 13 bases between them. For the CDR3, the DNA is TGTGCCAGCAGTGCCCCGGAACCGTTAGCCAAAAACATTCAGTACTTC. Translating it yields CASSAPEPLAKNIQYF. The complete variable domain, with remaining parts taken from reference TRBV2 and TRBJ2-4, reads EPEVTQTPSHQVTQMGQEVILRCVPISNHLYFYWYRQILGQKVEFLVSFYNNEISEKSEIFDDQFSVERPDGSNFTLKIRSTKLEDSAMYFCASSAPEPLAKNIQYFGAGTRLSVL.

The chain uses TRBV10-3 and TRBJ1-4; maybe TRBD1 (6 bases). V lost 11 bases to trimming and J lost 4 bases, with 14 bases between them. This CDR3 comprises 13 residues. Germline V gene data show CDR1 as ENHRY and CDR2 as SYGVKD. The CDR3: CAAAGVGNEKLFF. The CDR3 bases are TGTGCCGCTGCAGGGGTTGGTAATGAAAAACTGTTTTTT.

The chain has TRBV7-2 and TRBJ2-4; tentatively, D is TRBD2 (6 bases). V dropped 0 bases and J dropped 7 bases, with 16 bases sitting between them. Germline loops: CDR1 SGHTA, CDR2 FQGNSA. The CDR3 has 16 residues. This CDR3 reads CASSLAVTSPVNIQYF. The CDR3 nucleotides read TGTGCCAGCAGCTTAGCGGTCACTAGCCCAGTGAACATTCAGTACTTC.

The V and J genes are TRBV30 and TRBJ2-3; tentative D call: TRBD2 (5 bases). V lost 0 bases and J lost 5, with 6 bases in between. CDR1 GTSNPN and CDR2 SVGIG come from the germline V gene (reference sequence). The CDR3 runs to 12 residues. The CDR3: CAWSVLEDTQYF. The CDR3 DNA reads TGTGCCTGGAGTGTACTAGAAGATACGCAGTATTTT.

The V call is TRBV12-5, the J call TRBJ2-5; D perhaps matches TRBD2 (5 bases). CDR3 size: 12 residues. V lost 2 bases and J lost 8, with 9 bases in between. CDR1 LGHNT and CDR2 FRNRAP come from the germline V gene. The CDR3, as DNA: TGTGCTAGTGGTTTGAGGCCGGGAACCCAGTACTTC. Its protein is CASGLRPGTQYF.

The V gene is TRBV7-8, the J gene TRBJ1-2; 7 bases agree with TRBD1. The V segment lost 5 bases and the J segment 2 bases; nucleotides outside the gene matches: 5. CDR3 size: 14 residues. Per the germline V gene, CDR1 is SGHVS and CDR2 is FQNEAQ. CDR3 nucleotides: TGTGCCAGCAGCAAGACAGGGAAAAACTATGGCTACACCTTC. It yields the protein CASSKTGKNYGYTF.

CDR3 loop: CAGGLAGETEQFF. The DNA for the CDR3 is TGTGCCGGGGGACTCGCGGGGGAGACTGAGCAGTTCTTC. The J gene is TRBJ2-1, the V gene TRBV7-9, with TRBD2 matching 7 bases. After removal of 11 bases from V and 9 bases from J, the junction contained 13 bases not matched to a gene. Per the germline V gene, CDR1 is SEHNR and CDR2 is FQNEAQ (reference sequence). The CDR3 spans 13 residues.